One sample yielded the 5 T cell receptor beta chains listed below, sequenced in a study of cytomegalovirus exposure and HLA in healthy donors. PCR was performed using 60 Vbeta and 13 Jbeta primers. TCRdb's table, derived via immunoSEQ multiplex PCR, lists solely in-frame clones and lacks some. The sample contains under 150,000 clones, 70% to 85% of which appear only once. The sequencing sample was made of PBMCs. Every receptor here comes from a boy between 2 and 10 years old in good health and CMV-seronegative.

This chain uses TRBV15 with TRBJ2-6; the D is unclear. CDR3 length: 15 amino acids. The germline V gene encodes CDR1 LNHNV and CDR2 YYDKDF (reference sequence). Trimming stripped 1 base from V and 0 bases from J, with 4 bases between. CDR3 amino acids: CATSRASSGANVLTF. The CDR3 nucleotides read TGTGCCACCAGCAGAGCCAGCTCTGGGGCCAACGTCCTGACTTTC.

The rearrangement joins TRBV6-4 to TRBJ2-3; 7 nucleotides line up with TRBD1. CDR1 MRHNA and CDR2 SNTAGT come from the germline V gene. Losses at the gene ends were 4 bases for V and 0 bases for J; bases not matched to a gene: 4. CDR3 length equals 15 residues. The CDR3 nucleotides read TGTGCCAGCAGTGCCACGACAGGGAGCACAGATACGCAGTATTTT. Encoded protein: CASSATTGSTDTQYF.

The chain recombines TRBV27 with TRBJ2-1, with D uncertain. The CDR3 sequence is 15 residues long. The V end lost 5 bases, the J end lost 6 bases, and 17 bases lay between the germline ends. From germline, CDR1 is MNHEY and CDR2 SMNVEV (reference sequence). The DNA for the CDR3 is TGTGCCAGCAGTGTACCCCGCTGGGCGAGCAATGAGCAGTTCTTC. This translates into CASSVPRWASNEQFF.

The CDR3 here is CASSRSGQVNTGELFF. The CDR3 DNA reads TGTGCCAGCAGCCGGTCGGGACAGGTAAACACCGGGGAGCTGTTTTTT. The chain uses TRBV4-2 and TRBJ2-2; 8 bases line up with TRBD1. The germline gives CDR1 LGHNA, CDR2 YNFKEQ. J gave up 2 bases and V 4 bases, and 6 bases lay outside the gene matches. The CDR3 consists of 16 residues.

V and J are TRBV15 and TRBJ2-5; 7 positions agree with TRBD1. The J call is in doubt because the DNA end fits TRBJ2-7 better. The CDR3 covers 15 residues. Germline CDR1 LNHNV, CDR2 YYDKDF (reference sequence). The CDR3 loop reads CATSSDDRASYEQYF. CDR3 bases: TGTGCCACCAGCAGCGACGACAGGGCTTCCTACGAGCAGTACTTC.